The rows below give T cell receptor beta chains drawn from one sample of a study of blood T cell repertoires in COVID-19. This table comes from immunoSEQ multiplex PCR, and its TCRdb copy is limited to in-frame clones, with some not included. The sample has around 46,000 clones; approximately 87% are singletons. Source material: peripheral blood. These receptors all come from a human donor in a cohort sampled during active COVID-19. Both conserved end residues are part of each CDR3. D genes are given only for firm matches. Clone size is stated in some rows and not others, as once, few, many or a class when expanded.

-,TRBJ1-1,TRBV6-4,15,-,TGTGCCAGCAGTGAAGGCGGGGTCATGAACACTGAAGCTTTCTTT,CASSEGGVMNTEAFF
-,TRBJ2-1,TRBV12-3/TRBV12-4,12,-,TGTGCCAGCAGTTTATTGAGCACTGAGCAGTTCTTC,CASSLLSTEQFF
few,TRBJ1-4,TRBV28,15,-,TGTGCCAGCAGTTCAACCCTAGGATCCAGTGAAAAACTGTTTTTT,CASSSTLGSSEKLFF
-,TRBJ1-3,TRBV19,15,-,TGTGCCAGTAGTTGGGACATCTCTGGAGGAAACACCATATATTTT,CASSWDISGGNTIYF
-,TRBJ1-1,TRBV13,12,-,TGTGCCAGCAGCTTAAGTAGCACTGAAGCTTTCTTT,CASSLSSTEAFF
-,TRBJ1-2,TRBV9,13,TRBD1,TGTGCCAGCAGCAGACCAGGGGGGCCTGGCTACACCTTC,CASSRPGGPGYTF
-,TRBJ2-3,TRBV27,14,-,TGTGCCAGCCGGCGGCGCGGTGGGGGCGGGACGCAGTATTTT,CASRRRGGGGTQYF
-,TRBJ2-1,TRBV7-3,15,TRBD2,TGTGCCAGCAGCTTAACAGCGGGGGACCCCAATGAGCAGTTCTTC,CASSLTAGDPNEQFF
-,TRBJ2-5,TRBV7-2,16,TRBD2,TGTGCCAGCAGCGCCCAATCTGCTAGCGGCGGAGAGACCCAGTACTTC,CASSAQSASGGETQYF
-,TRBJ2-5,TRBV28,16,TRBD2,TGTGCCAGCAGTCCCGGTGGGGCGGGAGGGCAAGAGACCCAGTACTTC,CASSPGGAGGQETQYF
-,TRBJ1-3,TRBV18,14,-,TGTGCCAGCTCAAAACAGGTCTCTGGAAACACCATATATTTT,CASSKQVSGNTIYF
-,TRBJ2-6,TRBV5-1,16,TRBD1,TGCGCCAGCAGTCCGGGACAGAACTCTGGGGCCAACGTCCTGACTTTC,CASSPGQNSGANVLTF
few,TRBJ2-7,TRBV6-5,15,TRBD2,TGTGCCAGCAGTCTAAGACTAGCGGGAGGGTACGAGCAGTACTTC,CASSLRLAGGYEQYF
-,TRBJ2-5,TRBV7-6,17,TRBD1,TGTGCCAGCAGCTTTCCCGGGACTCAGGGGGCCTTCGGGACCCAGTACTTC,CASSFPGTQGAFGTQYF
-,TRBJ2-5,TRBV10-3,16,TRBD1,TGTGCCATCAGTGAGAGTAGGACAGGGGGCAGAGAGACCCAGTACTTC,CAISESRTGGRETQYF
-,TRBJ2-7,TRBV5-1,14,TRBD1,TGCGCCAGCAGCCAGGGACAGGGGATCTACGAGCAGTACTTC,CASSQGQGIYEQYF
once,TRBJ1-6,TRBV4-3,14,-,TGCGCCAGCAGCCAAGACGAAAGGAGAGGACCCCTCCACTTT,CASSQDERRGPLHF
few,TRBJ1-4,TRBV7-6,15,-,TGTGCCAGCAGCTTAGAAACAGCCTTTAATGAAAAACTGTTTTTT,CASSLETAFNEKLFF
-,TRBJ2-3,TRBV14,18,TRBD2,TGTGCCAGCAGCCAACTCTTAGCGGGGATCGGTAAGACAGATACGCAGTATTTT,CASSQLLAGIGKTDTQYF
once,TRBJ1-2,TRBV7-2,13,-,TGTGCCAGCAGCTTAAACAGGGATGGAGGCTACACCTTC,CASSLNRDGGYTF
few,TRBJ1-5,TRBV6-5,13,-,TGTGCCAGCACGCCCGGGAGCAATCAGCCCCAGCATTTT,CASTPGSNQPQHF
-,TRBJ1-2,TRBV10-3,11,TRBD1,TGTGCCGTACAGGGGCGCGATGGCTACACCTTC,CAVQGRDGYTF
-,TRBJ2-1,TRBV5-1,15,TRBD1,TGCGCCAGCAGCGAAGGACAGGGGATCTTCAATGAGCAGTTCTTC,CASSEGQGIFNEQFF
-,TRBJ2-5,TRBV7-9,16,TRBD2,TGTGCCAGCAGCCCCCACTCCGGACTAGCTAAAGAGACCCAGTACTTC,CASSPHSGLAKETQYF
-,TRBJ1-5,TRBV6-1,15,TRBD1,TGTGCCAGCAGTGAAGGCAGGGGGCAGCGACAGCCCCAGCATTTT,CASSEGRGQRQPQHF
-,TRBJ1-1,TRBV19,16,TRBD1,TGTGCCAGTAGTTCCTGGACAGGGGGGGGTAACACTGAAGCTTTCTTT,CASSSWTGGGNTEAFF
-,TRBJ2-7,TRBV9,15,TRBD1,TGTGCCAGCAGCGGACAGGGATTTGCCGGCGACGAGCAGTACTTC,CASSGQGFAGDEQYF
-,TRBJ2-5,TRBV2,16,TRBD2,TGTGCCAGCAGTGAGACTAGCGGGAGGGCGGGGGAGACCCAGTACTTC,CASSETSGRAGETQYF
medium-sized,TRBJ2-1,TRBV27,15,TRBD1,TGTGCCAGCAGTCCATCAGGGGGCGCGTTCAATGAGCAGTTCTTC,CASSPSGGAFNEQFF
-,TRBJ1-2,TRBV2,13,-,TGTGCCAGCAGTAGAGGGCAGTTTAACGGCTACACCTTC,CASSRGQFNGYTF
once,TRBJ1-1,TRBV2,13,-,TGTGCCAGCGGCGGGACGGTGAACACTGAAGCTTTCTTT,CASGGTVNTEAFF
few,TRBJ2-7,TRBV6-1,16,TRBD2,TGTGCCAGCAGTGAAGACGTAGCGGGGGGATCCTACGAGCAGTACTTC,CASSEDVAGGSYEQYF
-,TRBJ2-4,TRBV19,15,-,TGTGCCAGTAGTATAGCCCTACTAGCCAAAAACATTCAGTACTTC,CASSIALLAKNIQYF
-,TRBJ2-1,TRBV28,15,TRBD2,TGTGCCAGCAGTTTTCGGACTAGCGGGAGGAGTGAGCAGTTCTTC,CASSFRTSGRSEQFF
-,TRBJ2-1,TRBV27,15,-,TGTGCCAGCAGGAAGGAGCTGAGCTCCTACAATGAGCAGTTCTTC,CASRKELSSYNEQFF
-,TRBJ2-7,TRBV7-6,13,-,TGTGCCAGCAGCTTAGCGTTCGGTTACGAGCAGTACTTC,CASSLAFGYEQYF
-,TRBJ2-7,TRBV3-1/TRBV3-2,15,-,TGTGCCAGCAGCCTCGGTCGGTTAGAGCGATACGAGCAGTACTTC,CASSLGRLERYEQYF
-,TRBJ1-6,TRBV12-3/TRBV12-4,12,-,TGTGCCAGCACCAGGGCGGATTCACCCCTCCACTTT,CASTRADSPLHF
few,TRBJ2-7,TRBV18,15,TRBD1,TGTGCCAGCTCACCAACCGGGACAGGGGTTTACGAGCAGTACTTC,CASSPTGTGVYEQYF
-,TRBJ2-7,TRBV6-2/TRBV6-3,16,TRBD2,TGTGCCAGCAGTTGGCGGGGGGGTCCTTCCTCCTACGAGCAGTACTTC,CASSWRGGPSSYEQYF
-,TRBJ1-1,TRBV10-3,13,-,TGTGCCATCAGTGCCGGGGAACCCTCTGAAGCTTTCTTT,CAISAGEPSEAFF
-,TRBJ1-5,TRBV27,13,-,TGTGCCAGCAGTTTTTCCGGGGGGCAGCCCCAGCATTTT,CASSFSGGQPQHF
once,TRBJ2-7,TRBV6-5,13,-,TGTGCCAGCAAAAGGGGCGGAAACTACGAGCAGTACTTC,CASKRGGNYEQYF
-,TRBJ1-5,TRBV5-1,15,-,TGCGCCAGCAGCTTGAGTGGGGGGAGCAATCAGCCCCAGCATTTT,CASSLSGGSNQPQHF
-,TRBJ1-1,TRBV25-1,18,TRBD1,TGTGCCAGCAGTGAAGCACGCACTGGGGACAGATTTAACACTGAAGCTTTCTTT,CASSEARTGDRFNTEAFF
-,TRBJ2-1,TRBV10-1,13,-,TGCGCCAGCAGTAAGAGTCAGGGCAATGAGCAGTTCTTC,CASSKSQGNEQFF
-,TRBJ2-7,TRBV9,15,TRBD1,TGTGCCAGCAGCCCAGGTAGGGGGCCCCCCAACGAGCAGTACTTC,CASSPGRGPPNEQYF
-,TRBJ2-7,TRBV19,14,-,TGTGCCAGTAGACCAGCGGCCAACTCCTACGAGCAGTACTTC,CASRPAANSYEQYF
-,TRBJ2-2,TRBV28,13,-,TGTGCCAGCAGTTTTACGAACACCGGGGAGCTGTTTTTT,CASSFTNTGELFF
-,TRBJ2-2,TRBV27,17,-,TGTGCCAGCAGCGGACCGTTGGGGGGTTTAACCACCGGGGAGCTGTTTTTT,CASSGPLGGLTTGELFF
-,TRBJ2-6,TRBV5-1,18,TRBD1,TGCGCCAGCAGCTCAACAGGGGGCGACAGCTCTGGGGCCAACGTCCTGACTTTC,CASSSTGGDSSGANVLTF
-,TRBJ2-3,TRBV15,15,-,TGTGCCACCAGCAGAGAGCGGGGCCGCACAGATACGCAGTATTTT,CATSRERGRTDTQYF
few,TRBJ1-5,TRBV5-1,13,-,TGCGCCAGCAGCTTGGACGGTTATCAGCCCCAGCATTTT,CASSLDGYQPQHF
-,TRBJ1-4,TRBV5-4,15,-,TGTGCCAGCAGCTCCCCAGGGGCGGCTAATGAAAAACTGTTTTTT,CASSSPGAANEKLFF
-,TRBJ1-2,TRBV6-2/TRBV6-3,13,-,TGTGCCAGCAGTTCGACAGAGAACTATGGCTACACCTTC,CASSSTENYGYTF
few,TRBJ1-1,TRBV19,13,-,TGTGCCACCATCCCCCAGGGGAGCACTGAAGCTTTCTTT,CATIPQGSTEAFF
-,TRBJ1-5,TRBV30,16,-,TGTGCCTGGAGTACTGGCCCTCACGGGGGCAATCAGCCCCAGCATTTT,CAWSTGPHGGNQPQHF
-,TRBJ2-7,TRBV6-5,14,TRBD1,TGTGCCAGCACCTCCGGGACAGGGTCCTACGAGCAGTACTTC,CASTSGTGSYEQYF
-,TRBJ2-7,TRBV5-3,12,-,TGTGCCAGAAGCTTGGGCAGGGACGAGCAGTACTTC,CARSLGRDEQYF
once,TRBJ2-6,TRBV11-2,15,-,TGTGCCAGCAGCCCCCTCGGCTCTGGGGCCAACGTCCTGACTTTC,CASSPLGSGANVLTF